This note documents a single T cell receptor beta chain sequence. The data stem from a study of CD8 T cells in Susac syndrome. The RNA input was roughly 0.45 to 1 ug, and it was reverse transcribed with random hexamers. Amplification of TCR beta CDR3 by immunoSEQ multiplex PCR spanned 54 Vbeta and 13 Jbeta. In TCRdb, the immunoSEQ multiplex PCR reads were re-called with MiXCR into one record per CDR3 protein. The sample lists approximately 70,000 distinct CDR3 sequences; just under 95% were seen once. CD8+ and CD4+ T cells from blood underwent TCR beta sequencing. The length of the CDR3 is 13 residues. V was cut by 6 bases and J by 6 bases, with 14 bases left in between. CDR1 and CDR2 from the germline V gene are SNHLY and FYNNEI.

The rearrangement uses TRBV2 and TRBJ2-5; a possible D gene is TRBD2 (6 bases). The TCR sequence derives from a human donor in good health. The sample comprised CD8+ T cells from PBMCs. The DNA for the CDR3 is TGTGCCAGCAGCGATGGGACTGGGAAGACCCAGTACTTC. This sequence encodes CASSDGTGKTQYF.